This T cell receptor beta chain appears in the sequencing data of a study of PD-1 blockade in classical Hodgkin lymphoma. V was pared by 0 bases and J by 6 bases, with 2 bases between. Germline lookup yields CDR1 MGHRA and CDR2 YSYEKL. This CDR3 region has 12 residues. Relapse after autologous stem cell transplantation occurred in every patient, and brentuximab vedotin exposure varied. Sequencing used immunoSEQ multiplex PCR; TCRdb keeps in-frame clones, though not all of them. The sample holds about 43,000 clones, about three quarters seen once. This clone was recorded once. This clonotype originated in a human donor with classical Hodgkin lymphoma. The chain joins TRBV4-1 to TRBJ2-2; D is undetermined. Here the sequenced sample was peripheral blood mononuclear cells (PBMCs), taken at baseline. This chain's CDR3 is CASSQDSGELFF. CDR3 coding DNA: TGCGCCAGCAGCCAAGATTCCGGGGAGCTGTTTTTT.